The T cell receptor beta chain described here comes from a study of cytomegalovirus exposure and HLA in healthy donors. The CDR3 is made up of 14 amino acids. Germline V gene data show CDR1 as SGHRS and CDR2 as YFSETQ. The junction had 8 bases not matched to a gene; V was cut back by 4 bases and J by 8 bases. Use of 60 Vbeta and 13 Jbeta primers characterized the PCR. Per the study methods: Approximately 11 million shared chains were among the about 80 million unique TCR beta chains that a later analysis counted. The protocol was immunoSEQ multiplex PCR, while the TCRdb copy is restricted to in-frame clones and leaves out a portion. The D gene and trimming were derived from the DNA, and the V and J assignments and clone size from that table. Of roughly 150,000 clones in the sample, roughly 70% were seen once. Overall study findings and caveats: CMV serostatus was the sole immune exposure data available. In vitro work confirmed that a few CMV-associated chains recognize CMV antigens. About 87% or about 30% of the time was how often most TCR beta V segments were productive, according to an earlier analysis.

This clone has just a few counts. Its antigen remains unknown. The chain has TRBV5-1 and TRBJ1-2, with 10 bases aligning to TRBD1. The sequenced sample consisted of PBMCs. The source is a woman aged 45-59 years in good health and CMV-seropositive. The CDR3 nucleotides are TGCGCCAGCAGCATCGGACAGGGGGAAGCGGGCTACACCTTC. Translation: CASSIGQGEAGYTF. Variable domain in full (rest from reference TRBV5-1 and TRBJ1-2): KAGVTQTPRYLIKTRGQQVTLSCSPISGHRSVSWYQQTPGQGLQFLFEYFSETQRNKGNFPGRFSGRQFSNSRSEMNVSTLELGDSALYLCASSIGQGEAGYTFGSGTRLTVV.